Following are 30 T cell receptor beta chains from one sample sequenced in a study of T cell responses to AZD1222 COVID-19 vaccine. Sequenced by immunoSEQ multiplex PCR; TCRdb stores in-frame clones only, minus some. The data show more than 65,000 clones, with 75% to 90% seen just once and about 3.5% held by the top ten. The sample in question was peripheral blood, obtained 28 days after the second AZD1222 dose. These receptors all stem from an adult who received the AZD1222 COVID-19 vaccine.

This rearrangement joins TRBV5-1 to TRBJ2-2; no reliable D call. CDR3 length: 14 residues. CDR1 is SGHRS, CDR2 YFSETQ, per germline. V lost 4 bases and J lost 5, with 12 bases in between. CDR3 sequence: CASSRSPETGELFF. CDR3 bases: TGCGCCAGCAGCCGATCACCCGAAACCGGGGAGCTGTTTTTT.

Only a few counts were recorded for this clone. This chain connects TRBV7-8 to TRBJ1-5; no reliable D call. V was clipped by 5 bases and J by 2 bases, with 4 bases between them. The CDR3 is 12 amino acids. Germline V gene lookup returns CDR1 SGHVS and CDR2 FQNEAQ. The CDR3 reads CASSPGNQPQHF. CDR3 sequence (DNA): TGTGCCAGCAGCCCGGGCAATCAGCCCCAGCATTTT.

This chain connects TRBV12-5 to TRBJ2-7; D is unclear. This CDR3 is 14 amino acids long. V was shortened by 1 base and J by 0 bases, with 7 bases between the two germline ends. CDR1 is LGHNT, CDR2 FRNRAP, per germline. The CDR3 DNA sequence: TGTGCTAGTGGTTTGGACAGTAACTCCTACGAGCAGTACTTC. Translating it yields CASGLDSNSYEQYF.

V is TRBV28 and J is TRBJ2-1, with 11 bases identical to TRBD1. The V gene end was trimmed by 5 bases and the J gene end by 5 bases; junction bases not matched to a gene: 5. CDR3 length equals 15 residues. Germline V CDR1 and CDR2: MDHEN, SYDVKM. The chain's CDR3 is CASSPGQGGHNEQFF. CDR3 sequence (DNA): TGTGCCAGCAGTCCGGGACAGGGGGGCCACAATGAGCAGTTCTTC.

This chain connects TRBV2 to TRBJ2-2, with D tentatively TRBD1 (5 bases). V shed 7 bases and J shed 0 bases, with 12 bases lying between them. CDR3 length: 15 residues. Germline-derived CDR1 and CDR2 are SNHLY and FYNNEI. The DNA of the CDR3 is TGTGCCAGCAAGGGGTACTCTCCGAACACCGGGGAGCTGTTTTTT. This sequence encodes CASKGYSPNTGELFF.

The genes are TRBV18 and TRBJ2-7; D is perhaps TRBD2 (5 bases). Between the trimmed V and J ends, which lost 4 bases and 7 bases, there was a span of 14 bases. Germline V gene lookup returns CDR1 KGHSH and CDR2 LQKENI. CDR3 length: 13 amino acids. This CDR3 is CASSQDPTGEQYF. CDR3 DNA sequence: TGTGCCAGCTCACAGGACCCCACGGGGGAGCAGTACTTC. Filled out from reference TRBV18 and TRBJ2-7, the complete variable domain reads NAGVMQNPRHLVRRRGQEARLRCSPMKGHSHVYWYRQLPEEGLKFMVYLQKENIIDESGMPKERFSAEFPKEGPSILRIQQVVRGDSAAYFCASSQDPTGEQYFGPGTRLTVT.

V gene TRBV10-3 combines with J gene TRBJ2-1, with TRBD2 matching over 9 bases. The germline gives CDR1 ENHRY, CDR2 SYGVKD. There are 16 residues in the CDR3. The ends lost 4 bases at V and 8 bases at J; junction bases unmatched: 12. The chain's CDR3 is CAISGLAGDNWDEQFF. The CDR3 bases are TGTGCCATCAGTGGGTTAGCGGGGGATAACTGGGATGAGCAGTTCTTC.

This clone was seen only once. V usage is TRBV7-2 and J usage is TRBJ2-7; TRBD2 agrees at 10 bases. This CDR3 spans 14 amino acids. Losses at the gene ends were 5 bases for V and 4 bases for J; bases not matched to a gene: 5. In germline, CDR1 is SGHTA, CDR2 FQGNSA. The CDR3 sequence: CASSPSGGAYEQYF. DNA for the CDR3: TGTGCCAGCAGCCCTAGCGGGGGAGCTTACGAGCAGTACTTC.

The V and J genes are TRBV9 and TRBJ2-7, with 7 positions matching TRBD2. The CDR3 consists of 15 residues. Germline V gene lookup returns CDR1 SGDLS and CDR2 YYNGEE. The ends lost 0 bases at V and 3 bases at J; junction bases unmatched: 6. CDR3 bases: TGTGCCAGCAGCGTAGGTTTGGGAGGGCACTACGAGCAGTACTTC. Its protein is CASSVGLGGHYEQYF.

The gene calls are TRBV11-1 and TRBJ1-6; D gene ambiguous. Looked up from germline, CDR1 is SGHAT and CDR2 is FQDESV (reference sequence). The CDR3 has 12 residues. Trimming shortened V by 1 base and J by 10 bases, and 5 bases separated the two germline ends. CDR3 bases: TGTGCCAGCAGCTTAGGTGGATCACCCCTCCACTTT. Its translation is CASSLGGSPLHF.

The chain links TRBV14 to TRBJ1-6; tentative D call: TRBD1 (6 bases). V gave up 3 bases and J gave up 9 bases, with 12 bases separating them. The germline V gene encodes CDR1 SGHDN and CDR2 FVKESK. This CDR3 has 14 amino acids. In DNA form, the CDR3 reads TGTGCCAGCAGCCAGCGGACAGTGCGTTCACCCCTCCACTTT. Translating it yields CASSQRTVRSPLHF. Supplemented by reference TRBV14 and TRBJ1-6, the full variable domain reads EAGVTQFPSHSVIEKGQTVTLRCDPISGHDNLYWYRRVMGKEIKFLLHFVKESKQDESGMPNNRFLAERTGGTYSTLKVQPAELEDSGVYFCASSQRTVRSPLHFGNGTRLTVT.

This clone was found once. The chain links TRBV30 to TRBJ1-3; no clear D gene. Germline-derived CDR1 and CDR2 are GTSNPN and SVGIG (reference sequence). Deletions cut 5 bases from V and 0 bases from J, with 11 bases between. CDR3 size: 14 residues. The CDR3 reads CAWAGSRSGNTIYF. In nucleotides, the CDR3 is TGTGCCTGGGCGGGCAGCCGCTCTGGAAACACCATATATTTT.

The chain uses TRBV5-1 and TRBJ1-3; D remains unclear. The length of the CDR3 is 14 residues. V was shortened by 2 bases and J by 0 bases, with 6 bases between the two germline ends. The germline gives CDR1 SGHRS, CDR2 YFSETQ. This chain's CDR3 is CASSLRSSGNTIYF. The CDR3 DNA reads TGCGCCAGCAGCTTAAGAAGCTCTGGAAACACCATATATTTT.

The rearrangement uses TRBV7-2 and TRBJ2-7; a possible D gene is TRBD2 (6 bases). V dropped 5 bases and J dropped 5 bases, with 22 bases sitting between them. CDR3 length equals 16 residues. Germline loops: CDR1 SGHTA, CDR2 FQGNSA. The CDR3 bases are TGTGCCAGCAGCGCCCGGGGGTCGACCAACTCTCACGAGCAGTACTTC. Translating it yields CASSARGSTNSHEQYF.

V usage is TRBV24-1 and J usage is TRBJ1-2; tentatively, D is TRBD1 (5 bases). Looked up from germline, CDR1 is KGHDR and CDR2 is SFDVKD. The V end lost 4 bases, the J end lost 1 base, and 9 bases lay between the germline ends. The CDR3 sequence is 14 residues long. CDR3 nucleotide sequence: TGTGCCACCAGTGACCAGACAGATAACTATGGCTACACCTTC. Translating it yields CATSDQTDNYGYTF.

The V call is TRBV12-3 or TRBV12-4, the J call TRBJ2-5; either TRBD1 or TRBD2 may fit D (5 bases each). The CDR3 length is 13 residues. Trimming shortened V by 5 bases and J by 7 bases, and 14 bases separated the two germline ends. The CDR3, as DNA: TGTGCCAGCAGTCCGGATGCTGGGGGGACCCAGTACTTC. Protein product: CASSPDAGGTQYF.

V is TRBV11-2 and J is TRBJ1-6, with TRBD1 as a possible D gene (5 bases). Germline CDR1 reads SGHAT; CDR2 reads FQNNGV. The CDR3 covers 14 residues. V lost 5 bases to trimming and J lost 9 bases, with 14 bases between them. The CDR3 DNA is TGTGCCAGCAGCCCCCCTGGGGGGGGTTCACCCCTCCACTTT. Protein: CASSPPGGGSPLHF.

The rearrangement links TRBV9 to TRBJ2-2; D not resolved. V lost 1 base and J 7 bases, leaving 5 bases between the germline ends. This CDR3 spans 12 amino acids. Germline CDR1 is SGDLS and CDR2 is YYNGEE. DNA of the CDR3: TGTGCCAGCAGCGTATTAGGCGGGGAGCTGTTTTTT. This gives the protein CASSVLGGELFF.

This clone was seen a few times. The V and J genes are TRBV5-6 and TRBJ2-2; tentative D call: TRBD2 (6 bases). This CDR3 spans 16 amino acids. The germline CDR1 and CDR2 sequences are SGHDT and YYEEEE. Trimming left V 0 bases short and J 2 bases short, with 11 bases between. The DNA of the CDR3 is TGTGCCAGCAGCTTGGTAGCGGCTATTAACACCGGGGAGCTGTTTTTT. It encodes CASSLVAAINTGELFF.

J is TRBJ1-5 and V is TRBV21-1. TRBV21-1 is annotated as a pseudogene. The CDR3 is 16 amino acids. The CDR3 sequence: CASSKYPAGRDQPQHF. The CDR3 coding sequence is TGTGCCAGCAGCAAGTACCCAGCCGGACGGGATCAGCCCCAGCATTTT.

Only one count was recorded for this clone. CDR3 loop: CASSHDRVKEFF. DNA for the CDR3: TGTGCCAGCAGCCATGACAGGGTCAAGGAGTTCTTC. The chain uses TRBV6-2 or TRBV6-3 and TRBJ2-1; 7 nucleotides agree with TRBD1. The CDR3 totals 12 residues. Germline CDR1 and CDR2: MNHEY and SVGEGT. After removal of 6 bases from V and 14 bases from J, the junction contained 10 bases not matched to a gene.

The chain carries TRBV2 and TRBJ1-5; D is possibly TRBD1 (6 bases). Germline V gene lookup returns CDR1 SNHLY and CDR2 FYNNEI. The V end was cut by 6 bases, the J end by 6 bases, with 15 bases between. The CDR3 is 14 residues long. CDR3 bases: TGTGCCAGCAGGGAAACAGGGTCAGGTCAGCCCCAGCATTTT. It encodes CASRETGSGQPQHF. Full variable domain (remainder filled in from reference TRBV2 and TRBJ1-5): EPEVTQTPSHQVTQMGQEVILRCVPISNHLYFYWYRQILGQKVEFLVSFYNNEISEKSEIFDDQFSVERPDGSNFTLKIRSTKLEDSAMYFCASRETGSGQPQHFGDGTRLSIL.

This chain links TRBV11-2 with TRBJ1-2; weak D call: TRBD1 (5 bases). Between the trimmed V and J ends, which lost 3 bases and 7 bases, there was a span of 12 bases. Looked up from germline, CDR1 is SGHAT and CDR2 is FQNNGV. This CDR3 contains 13 residues. The CDR3 region is CASSFNGQGGYTF. CDR3 DNA sequence: TGTGCCAGCAGCTTCAATGGGCAGGGTGGCTACACCTTC.

The rearrangement joins TRBV5-1 to TRBJ1-3, with no clear D. The CDR3 loop spans 14 amino acids. Germline loops: CDR1 SGHRS, CDR2 YFSETQ. V was cut by 0 bases and J by 8 bases, with 12 bases left in between. CDR3 loop: CASSLANPGDTIYF. For the CDR3, the DNA is TGCGCCAGCAGCTTGGCCAACCCGGGAGACACCATATATTTT.

This clone came up once. This rearrangement joins TRBV30 to TRBJ2-7; 9 bases agree with TRBD2. The V segment lost 2 bases and the J segment 2 bases; nucleotides outside the gene matches: 10. CDR1 GTSNPN and CDR2 SVGIG come from the germline V gene (reference sequence). This CDR3 contains 16 residues. CDR3 in amino acids: CAWSLGASGIPYEQYF. CDR3 in DNA: TGTGCCTGGAGTTTAGGGGCTAGCGGGATCCCCTACGAGCAGTACTTC.

The chain links TRBV3-1 (or the pseudogene TRBV3-2) to TRBJ2-5; 8 nucleotides agree with TRBD2. The CDR3 runs 15 residues. J lost 1 base, V lost 1 base, and 2 bases had no gene match. The germline V gene has CDR1 LGHDT and CDR2 YNNKEL (reference sequence). DNA of the CDR3: TGTGCCAGCAGCCAAGTAGCGGGGCCCCAAGAGACCCAGTACTTC. This codes for CASSQVAGPQETQYF.

J is TRBJ2-1 and V is TRBV5-1, with 12 positions matching TRBD1. With 3 bases clipped from V and 7 bases from J, the junction kept 5 bases outside the gene matches. From germline, CDR1 is SGHRS and CDR2 YFSETQ. The CDR3 consists of 15 residues. CDR3 amino acids: CASSWGQGALNEQFF. Written as DNA, the CDR3 is TGCGCCAGCAGCTGGGGACAGGGGGCCTTGAATGAGCAGTTCTTC.

The chain joins TRBV6-2 or TRBV6-3 to TRBJ2-2; 7 bases agree with TRBD2. This CDR3 is built from 16 residues. V dropped 0 bases and J dropped 6; count of bases not matched to a gene: 7. Looked up from germline, CDR1 is MNHEY and CDR2 is SVGEGT. The CDR3 bases are TGTGCCAGCAGTTACTCGAAAGGGAGGGAGGCCGGGGAGCTGTTTTTT. Amino acids: CASSYSKGREAGELFF.

With respect to this clone: Because the CDR3's place on the DNA is in doubt, the DNA is left out and the CDR3 is given as listed by TCRdb. The rearrangement joins TRBV29-1 to TRBJ2-1. Germline assignment: CDR1 SQVTM and CDR2 ANQGSEA. The CDR3 is 11 residues long, counting both termini. The CDR3 is CSVLRANEQFF.

The V call is TRBV19, the J call TRBJ1-1; D remains unclear. Trimming left V 5 bases short and J 4 bases short, with 11 bases between. This CDR3 is 13 amino acids long. The V gene's germline CDR1 is LNHDA and CDR2 SQIVND (reference sequence). The DNA for the CDR3 is TGTGCCAGTAGTCCCCTCACCGGCACTGAAGCTTTCTTT. Its translation: CASSPLTGTEAFF.